These 27 T cell receptor beta chains originate from one sample sequenced in a study of T cells in Graves' hyperthyroidism and ophthalmopathy. Template material for amplifying TCR beta CDR3 regions consisted of RNA transcripts. During a first-round RT-PCR of the TCR CDR3, the HTBI primer set was used. TCRdb reprocessed the multiplex PCR reads with MiXCR, giving one entry per CDR3 protein. The sample records fewer than 900,000 distinct CDR3 sequences, roughly 15% being singletons. The material sequenced was blood. The receptors were sampled from a man younger than 35 with Graves' hyperthyroidism.

This chain links TRBV27 with TRBJ2-2, with unresolved D. V lost 6 bases, J lost 6 bases, and 8 bases lay in between. Germline values: CDR1 MNHEY, CDR2 SMNVEV (reference sequence). The CDR3 has 12 amino acids. Here the CDR3 reads CASREVAGELFF. CDR3 nucleotide sequence: TGTGCCAGCAGGGAAGTGGCCGGGGAGCTGTTTTTT.

This clonotype was seen many times. The rearrangement uses TRBV7-2 and TRBJ2-5; the match to TRBD1 covers 7 bases. CDR1 SGHTA and CDR2 FQGNSA come from the germline V gene. This CDR3 is 16 amino acids long. The J segment lost 1 base and the V segment lost 0 bases, leaving 5 bases of the junction unmatched. As DNA, the CDR3 is TGTGCCAGCAGCTTAGCCGGGACAGTTGGCCAAGAGACCCAGTACTTC. Protein sequence: CASSLAGTVGQETQYF.

This clonotype was seen more than once but under ten times. This sequence joins TRBV9 and TRBJ2-7, with TRBD2 matching over 11 bases. The germline CDR1 and CDR2 sequences are SGDLS and YYNGEE. This CDR3 has 15 amino acids. V dropped 3 bases and J dropped 4; count of bases not matched to a gene: 6. This chain's CDR3 is CASSAGLAVIYEQYF. CDR3 coding DNA: TGTGCCAGCAGCGCGGGACTAGCGGTTATTTACGAGCAGTACTTC.

This clonotype was observed a few times. The chain employs TRBV5-1 and TRBJ1-6; 9 bases line up with TRBD1. In germline, CDR1 is SGHRS, CDR2 YFSETQ. Trimming took 0 bases from V and 9 from J; bases not matched to a gene: 7. The CDR3 is made up of 16 amino acids. Here the CDR3 reads CASSLGNRGLGSPLHF. The CDR3 DNA reads TGCGCCAGCAGCTTGGGGAACAGGGGGCTCGGTTCACCCCTCCACTTT.

This clonotype has more than one count but fewer than ten. V and J are TRBV28 and TRBJ2-6; D is unclear. Between the trimmed V and J ends, which lost 2 bases and 0 bases, there was a span of 8 bases. The CDR3 is made up of 16 amino acids. Germline values: CDR1 MDHEN, CDR2 SYDVKM. The CDR3 nucleotides are TGTGCCAGCAGTTTAACCCCCCACTCTGGGGCCAACGTCCTGACTTTC. It is translated as CASSLTPHSGANVLTF. The complete variable domain, with remaining parts taken from reference TRBV28 and TRBJ2-6, reads DVKVTQSSRYLVKRTGEKVFLECVQDMDHENMFWYRQDPGLGLRLIYFSYDVKMKEKGDIPEGYSVSREKKERFSLILESASTNQTSMYLCASSLTPHSGANVLTFGAGSRLTVL.

V is TRBV20-1 and J is TRBJ2-4; unclear D gene. This CDR3 has 13 amino acids. V was shortened by 3 bases and J by 0 bases, with 6 bases between the two germline ends. The germline V gene encodes CDR1 DFQATT and CDR2 SNEGSKA (reference sequence). CDR3 nucleotide sequence: TGCAGTGCTAGTTGGGGAGCCAAAAACATTCAGTACTTC. This codes for CSASWGAKNIQYF.

The chain employs TRBV9 and TRBJ2-2; D is undetermined. The CDR3 has 13 residues. Looked up from germline, CDR1 is SGDLS and CDR2 is YYNGEE. V lost 4 bases and J lost 6, with 10 bases in between. The CDR3 spells CASSLRLAGELFF. CDR3 sequence (DNA): TGTGCCAGCAGCCTGCGGCTAGCCGGGGAGCTGTTTTTT.

This clonotype was observed at least ten times. This chain links TRBV11-3 with TRBJ2-7; possibly TRBD2 for D (6 bases). V dropped 2 bases and J dropped 7 bases, with 15 bases sitting between them. The CDR3 is 14 residues long. Germline CDR1 and CDR2: SGHNT and YENEEA. The CDR3 region is CASSLPGDAGEQYF. CDR3 bases: TGTGCCAGCAGCTTACCGGGAGATGCGGGAGAGCAGTACTTC.

Ten or more counts support this clonotype. The chain employs TRBV20-1 and TRBJ2-3; tentatively, D is TRBD2 (6 bases). CDR1 is DFQATT, CDR2 SNEGSKA, per germline (reference sequence). The CDR3 contains 14 residues. With 6 bases removed from V and 2 bases from J, the gap between germline ends came to 15 bases. The CDR3 region is CSAALAGLTDTQYF. CDR3 DNA: TGCAGTGCGGCCCTGGCGGGACTCACAGATACGCAGTATTTT.

This rearrangement joins TRBV30 to TRBJ2-1; 9 bases agree with TRBD2. This CDR3 spans 15 amino acids. Germline V gene data show CDR1 as GTSNPN and CDR2 as SVGIG (reference sequence). V lost 2 bases and J lost 2; bases outside the gene matches: 4. Here the CDR3 DNA reads TGTGCCTGGAGTCTTAGCGGGAGACCCTACAATGAGCAGTTCTTC. Translation: CAWSLSGRPYNEQFF.

The table lists this clonotype with a few counts. The chain combines TRBV11-2 with TRBJ1-2, with 11 nucleotides matching TRBD1. The V gene's germline CDR1 is SGHAT and CDR2 FQNNGV. This CDR3 is built from 14 residues. J lost 5 bases, V lost 3 bases, and 2 bases had no gene match. The CDR3 region has the DNA TGTGCCAGCAGCTTCGGGGACAGGGGGTATGGCTACACCTTC. Its protein is CASSFGDRGYGYTF.

The chain combines TRBV6-1 with TRBJ2-3; TRBD1 aligns across 8 bases. CDR1 and CDR2 (germline): MNHNS, SASEGT. This CDR3 region has 14 residues. Trimming cost V 5 bases and J 5 bases; bases outside gene matches: 6. CDR3: CASSYDRGLDTQYF. As DNA, the CDR3 is TGTGCCAGCAGTTATGACAGGGGATTAGATACGCAGTATTTT.

The CDR3 region is CASSRFSGIADTQYF. The DNA of the CDR3 is TGTGCCAGCAGCCGCTTTAGCGGGATTGCAGATACGCAGTATTTT. The chain joins TRBV27 to TRBJ2-3; 8 bases are a match to TRBD2. The CDR3 has 15 residues. V was pared by 6 bases and J by 4 bases, with 9 bases of the junction left unmatched. Looked up from germline, CDR1 is MNHEY and CDR2 is SMNVEV (reference sequence).

This clonotype was detected ten times or more. The V and J genes are TRBV3-1 and TRBJ2-3; TRBD2 agrees at 9 bases. This CDR3 spans 15 amino acids. The trim removed 4 bases at V and 4 bases at J, leaving 6 bases unmatched. CDR1 and CDR2 from the germline V gene are LGHDT and YNNKEL (reference sequence). CDR3 DNA sequence: TGTGCCAGCAGCCCGGGCCCTAGCGGGGCAGATACGCAGTATTTT. It yields the protein CASSPGPSGADTQYF.

This clonotype was detected a few times. The genes are TRBV30 and TRBJ1-4; D not resolved. Per the germline V gene, CDR1 is GTSNPN and CDR2 is SVGIG (reference sequence). Trimming removed 2 bases from V and 8 bases from J, with 15 bases in between. This CDR3 has 14 residues. Here the CDR3 reads CAWSTPGLQEKLFF. CDR3 DNA sequence: TGTGCCTGGAGTACTCCCGGGCTTCAAGAAAAACTGTTTTTT.

This clonotype was observed at least ten times. V is TRBV6-1 and J is TRBJ2-5; the match to TRBD2 covers 8 bases. The CDR3 has 17 residues. Trimming cost V 1 base and J 5 bases; bases outside gene matches: 12. Germline V gene data show CDR1 as MNHNS and CDR2 as SASEGT. The CDR3 nucleotides read TGTGCCAGCAGTGAAGAAATTAGCGGGATCGAATTGGAGACCCAGTACTTC. This codes for CASSEEISGIELETQYF.

This clonotype was detected many times. The chain recombines TRBV7-9 with TRBJ2-1; the D gene is possibly TRBD1 (5 bases). Germline values: CDR1 SEHNR, CDR2 FQNEAQ (reference sequence). Deletions cut 2 bases from V and 10 bases from J, with 9 bases between. The CDR3 is 12 residues long. CDR3 bases: TGTGCCAGCAGCTTACAGGCAGGGGAGCAGTTCTTC. Translation: CASSLQAGEQFF.

This clonotype was seen a few times. The chain employs TRBV10-1 and TRBJ1-1; 8 bases are a match to TRBD1. From germline, CDR1 is WNHNN and CDR2 SYGVQD (reference sequence). The CDR3 sequence is 14 residues long. V dropped 4 bases and J dropped 10; count of bases not matched to a gene: 11. As DNA, the CDR3 is TGCGCCAGCAGTGCTGGACAGGGTTATTTTGGAGCTTTCTTT. As protein: CASSAGQGYFGAFF.

This clonotype was counted many times. The genes are TRBV12-3 or TRBV12-4 and TRBJ1-6; 10 bases align to TRBD1. The length of the CDR3 is 14 residues. Germline trimming cut 5 bases from V and 10 bases from J; bases unmatched to any gene: 5. CDR3 region: CASSQGQGQSPLHF. In DNA, the CDR3 is TGTGCCAGCAGTCAGGGACAGGGGCAATCACCCCTCCACTTT.

On this clonotype: Being one base from a much bigger clone, this may be a read error. The conserved final phenylalanine or tryptophan is absent from the CDR3, which likely points to a read error. The J gene is TRBJ1-2, the V gene TRBV12-3 or TRBV12-4; 7 bases map to TRBD1. The CDR3 has 13 amino acids. J lost 3 bases, V lost 7 bases, and 5 bases had no gene match. CDR3 sequence: CASTVGTDYGYTL. CDR3 sequence (DNA): TGTGCCAGCACCGTAGGGACAGACTATGGCTACACCCTC.

A remark on this clonotype: One end of the junction does not line up with germline, which may come from a read error. The CDR3 sequence is CASSSTGGNYEQCF. The CDR3 nucleotides are TGTGCCAGCAGCTCGACAGGGGGCAATTACGAGCAGTGCTTC. The chain joins TRBV6-2 or TRBV6-3 to TRBJ2-7; 10 bases map to TRBD1. CDR3 length: 14 residues. Germline V gene data show CDR1 as MNHEY and CDR2 as SVGEGT.

Details on this clonotype: A much more abundant neighbour one base away suggests this may be a read error. The gene calls are TRBV11-1 and TRBJ2-1; 9 bases agree with TRBD2. Germline V lookup: CDR1 SGHAT, CDR2 FQDESV (reference sequence). This CDR3 has 14 residues. The CDR3 sequence is CVSAGAGGGGEQFF. The CDR3 bases are TGTGTCAGCGCCGGAGCGGGAGGTGGGGGTGAGCAGTTCTTC.

The chain is built from TRBV20-1 and TRBJ2-1, with 13 bases lining up with TRBD2. Germline assignment: CDR1 DFQATT and CDR2 SNEGSKA (reference sequence). V lost 5 bases and J lost 8; bases outside the gene matches: 12. There are 16 residues in the CDR3. The CDR3 sequence is CSAATDTSGRVHEQFF. The DNA for the CDR3 is TGCAGTGCTGCAACCGACACTAGCGGGAGGGTCCATGAGCAGTTCTTC.

This clonotype was picked up many times. The chain employs TRBV3-1 and TRBJ2-3, with D perhaps matching TRBD2 (5 bases). CDR3 length equals 14 residues. V was pared by 0 bases and J by 6 bases, with 10 bases between. The V gene's germline CDR1 is LGHDT and CDR2 YNNKEL (reference sequence). The CDR3 is CASSQEVRADTQYF. The DNA of the CDR3 is TGTGCCAGCAGCCAAGAGGTGAGGGCCGATACGCAGTATTTT.

This clonotype has ten or more counts. The chain employs TRBV2 and TRBJ2-7, with unresolved D. V was shortened by 5 bases and J by 2 bases, with 10 bases between the two germline ends. Germline V lookup: CDR1 SNHLY, CDR2 FYNNEI. The CDR3 sequence is 13 residues long. The CDR3 spells CASSRGPAYEQYF. The DNA for the CDR3 is TGTGCCAGCAGTCGCGGACCCGCCTACGAGCAGTACTTC.

This rearrangement joins TRBV7-2 to TRBJ2-4, with D tentatively TRBD2 (5 bases). Trimming left V 1 base short and J 9 bases short, with 7 bases between. Germline V gives CDR1 SGHTA, CDR2 FQGNSA. The CDR3 is 12 residues long. DNA of the CDR3: TGTGCCAGCAGCTTAGGCGGAGGCATTCAGTACTTC. Translated: CASSLGGGIQYF.

The V gene is TRBV4-1, the J gene TRBJ1-2; TRBD1 matches 8 bases. V was pared by 4 bases and J by 4 bases, with 5 bases of the junction left unmatched. CDR3 size: 14 residues. Per germline, CDR1 MGHRA and CDR2 YSYEKL. DNA for the CDR3: TGCGCCAGCAGCCGGGGACAGGAGGGCTATGGCTACACCTTC. Its translation is CASSRGQEGYGYTF.